The rows below give T cell receptor beta chains drawn from one sample of a study of blood T cells in healthy people across ages. One entry per CDR3 protein results from TCRdb running MiXCR on the 5' RACE reads. The table records about 750,000 distinct CDR3 sequences, about 55% of them present only once. The sequencing input was blood. All receptors derive from an elderly man in good health. Each CDR3 is given without its conserved first and last residue. The D gene is left open where the match is weak. Clone size is not always given. Where it is, it says once, few, many or a class for expanded clones.

d_gene: TRBD2; abundance: few; v_gene: TRBV5-6; j_gene: TRBJ2-3; CDR3aa: ASSRGLAGEYAY
d_gene: TRBD1; abundance: NA; v_gene: TRBV7-2; j_gene: TRBJ2-7; CDR3aa: ASSFGTGVYEQY
d_gene: TRBD2; abundance: NA; v_gene: TRBV5-1; j_gene: TRBJ2-5; CDR3aa: ASSGSAGVRAERY
d_gene: TRBD2; abundance: NA; v_gene: TRBV5-5; j_gene: TRBJ2-3; CDR3aa: ASSSPTPSGTTDTQY
d_gene: NA; abundance: NA; v_gene: TRBV11-3; j_gene: TRBJ2-1; CDR3aa: ASSARDLGDNEQF
d_gene: NA; abundance: NA; v_gene: TRBV7-6; j_gene: TRBJ2-2; CDR3aa: ASSLGHAGTGELF
d_gene: NA; abundance: NA; v_gene: TRBV7-9; j_gene: TRBJ2-5; CDR3aa: ASSLALPRSETQY
d_gene: TRBD1; abundance: NA; v_gene: TRBV12-3/TRBV12-4; j_gene: TRBJ2-1; CDR3aa: ASSISGQVGWGQF
d_gene: NA; abundance: NA; v_gene: TRBV20-1; j_gene: TRBJ1-4; CDR3aa: SARDIVGGEKLF
d_gene: NA; abundance: few; v_gene: TRBV25-1; j_gene: TRBJ2-1; CDR3aa: ASRRGGNSEQF
d_gene: TRBD2; abundance: NA; v_gene: TRBV2; j_gene: TRBJ2-5; CDR3aa: ASSVLGGSYTLSDEQY
d_gene: NA; abundance: few; v_gene: TRBV12-3/TRBV12-4; j_gene: TRBJ2-1; CDR3aa: ASSLRGARAYNEQF
d_gene: NA; abundance: NA; v_gene: TRBV9; j_gene: TRBJ2-5; CDR3aa: ASSVEGGTTQY
d_gene: TRBD2; abundance: NA; v_gene: TRBV7-2; j_gene: TRBJ2-5; CDR3aa: ASSLGGRGGTQY
d_gene: NA; abundance: NA; v_gene: TRBV29-1; j_gene: TRBJ2-7; CDR3aa: SVSGTVSSYEQY
d_gene: NA; abundance: NA; v_gene: TRBV20-1; j_gene: TRBJ1-6; CDR3aa: SARATGSNSPLH
d_gene: TRBD1; abundance: NA; v_gene: TRBV6-5; j_gene: TRBJ1-2; CDR3aa: ASSKKGTADYGYT
d_gene: NA; abundance: NA; v_gene: TRBV6-1; j_gene: TRBJ2-1; CDR3aa: ASSISQSSYNEQF
d_gene: TRBD1; abundance: NA; v_gene: TRBV18; j_gene: TRBJ2-1; CDR3aa: ASSPAYGTGSYNEQF
d_gene: NA; abundance: NA; v_gene: TRBV3-1; j_gene: TRBJ1-6; CDR3aa: ASSQVQGRNNSPLH
d_gene: NA; abundance: NA; v_gene: TRBV6-2/TRBV6-3; j_gene: TRBJ1-2; CDR3aa: ASSQWQLEGYT
d_gene: TRBD1; abundance: NA; v_gene: TRBV6-6; j_gene: NA; CDR3aa: ASSRPGQGASEQY
d_gene: NA; abundance: NA; v_gene: TRBV7-9; j_gene: TRBJ1-2; CDR3aa: ASSSNKASGYT
d_gene: NA; abundance: NA; v_gene: TRBV6-6; j_gene: TRBJ1-1; CDR3aa: ASSYSGGGNTEAF
d_gene: NA; abundance: NA; v_gene: TRBV2; j_gene: NA; CDR3aa: ASSAAAGTPGEQY
d_gene: TRBD1; abundance: once; v_gene: TRBV5-1; j_gene: TRBJ1-2; CDR3aa: ASSLVVQGAGGYT
d_gene: TRBD1; abundance: NA; v_gene: TRBV20-1; j_gene: TRBJ2-2; CDR3aa: STGGQGNTGELF
d_gene: TRBD2; abundance: NA; v_gene: TRBV3-1; j_gene: TRBJ2-1; CDR3aa: ASSSGGRYNEQF
d_gene: TRBD2; abundance: NA; v_gene: TRBV15; j_gene: TRBJ2-7; CDR3aa: ATSGSGGQSYEQY
d_gene: TRBD2; abundance: NA; v_gene: TRBV6-5; j_gene: TRBJ2-3; CDR3aa: ASTPLSGRARDTQY
d_gene: NA; abundance: many; v_gene: TRBV4-1; j_gene: TRBJ2-7; CDR3aa: ASSPQVGLYEQY
d_gene: TRBD2; abundance: NA; v_gene: TRBV7-2; j_gene: TRBJ2-7; CDR3aa: ASSYGPGLANYEQY
d_gene: TRBD1; abundance: NA; v_gene: TRBV20-1; j_gene: TRBJ1-2; CDR3aa: SAGVTGDWNYGYT
d_gene: NA; abundance: NA; v_gene: TRBV12-3/TRBV12-4; j_gene: TRBJ1-2; CDR3aa: ASTSGAGGYT
d_gene: NA; abundance: once; v_gene: TRBV28; j_gene: TRBJ2-7; CDR3aa: ASSLPGYDEQY
d_gene: NA; abundance: NA; v_gene: TRBV12-3/TRBV12-4; j_gene: TRBJ2-1; CDR3aa: ASSAGSSYNEQF
d_gene: NA; abundance: few; v_gene: TRBV29-1; j_gene: TRBJ2-7; CDR3aa: SAEGPSGYEQY
d_gene: TRBD1; abundance: few; v_gene: TRBV4-1; j_gene: TRBJ1-1; CDR3aa: ASRLTGITEAF
d_gene: TRBD2; abundance: few; v_gene: TRBV5-1; j_gene: NA; CDR3aa: ASSRNGLAGGSYEQY
d_gene: NA; abundance: NA; v_gene: TRBV5-6; j_gene: TRBJ2-5; CDR3aa: ASSLLGKGETQY
d_gene: TRBD1; abundance: NA; v_gene: TRBV20-1; j_gene: TRBJ2-3; CDR3aa: SATLDRSYAY
d_gene: TRBD1; abundance: NA; v_gene: TRBV20-1; j_gene: TRBJ1-1; CDR3aa: SARDPGQGAEAF
d_gene: NA; abundance: few; v_gene: TRBV12-3/TRBV12-4; j_gene: TRBJ2-1; CDR3aa: ASSLAAGEQF
d_gene: NA; abundance: NA; v_gene: TRBV6-1; j_gene: TRBJ2-5; CDR3aa: ASGRFRQETQY
d_gene: TRBD2; abundance: few; v_gene: TRBV12-3/TRBV12-4; j_gene: TRBJ2-7; CDR3aa: ASRRASGRGLHGEQY
d_gene: NA; abundance: few; v_gene: TRBV21-1; j_gene: TRBJ2-5; CDR3aa: ATQVIRGRLCQETQY
d_gene: NA; abundance: NA; v_gene: TRBV13; j_gene: TRBJ2-7; CDR3aa: ASSWGFTYEQY
d_gene: TRBD2; abundance: NA; v_gene: TRBV7-3; j_gene: TRBJ2-5; CDR3aa: ASSVSGSPQETQY
d_gene: NA; abundance: NA; v_gene: TRBV9; j_gene: TRBJ2-1; CDR3aa: ASTGRQGRVEQF
d_gene: NA; abundance: NA; v_gene: TRBV7-9; j_gene: TRBJ2-1; CDR3aa: ASSMGTVQF
d_gene: TRBD2; abundance: NA; v_gene: TRBV20-1; j_gene: TRBJ2-5; CDR3aa: SAPITGGPGGTQY
d_gene: NA; abundance: NA; v_gene: TRBV30; j_gene: TRBJ2-7; CDR3aa: AWTGAYEQY